The present T cell receptor beta chain was sequenced within a study of prognosis after radiotherapy for stage I lung cancer. Details on this clonotype: An end of the junction does not agree with germline; a read error may underlie this.

The study amplified the TCR beta CDR3 region from genomic DNA. This amplification was carried out by two rounds of multiplex PCR. First-round PCR used primers specific to each TRBV and TRBJ gene. The second round, a PCR step, used universal primers. TCRdb reprocessed the multiplex PCR reads with MiXCR, giving one entry per CDR3 protein. In the table there are 9,000 to 13,000 distinct CDR3 sequences, 45% to 65% of which are singletons. Germline CDR1 reads DFQATT; CDR2 reads SNEGSKA (reference sequence). CDR3 length: 13 residues. The material sequenced was PBMCs, taken before or after stereotactic body radiation therapy (not recorded which). The chain is built from TRBV20-1 and TRBJ2-3; 7 bases fit TRBD1. The clonotype comes from a donor at least 50 years old with non-small cell lung cancer. The chain's CDR3 is CSSRWDSTDTQYF. The CDR3 coding sequence is TGCAGTTCTAGGTGGGACAGCACAGATACGCAATATTTT.